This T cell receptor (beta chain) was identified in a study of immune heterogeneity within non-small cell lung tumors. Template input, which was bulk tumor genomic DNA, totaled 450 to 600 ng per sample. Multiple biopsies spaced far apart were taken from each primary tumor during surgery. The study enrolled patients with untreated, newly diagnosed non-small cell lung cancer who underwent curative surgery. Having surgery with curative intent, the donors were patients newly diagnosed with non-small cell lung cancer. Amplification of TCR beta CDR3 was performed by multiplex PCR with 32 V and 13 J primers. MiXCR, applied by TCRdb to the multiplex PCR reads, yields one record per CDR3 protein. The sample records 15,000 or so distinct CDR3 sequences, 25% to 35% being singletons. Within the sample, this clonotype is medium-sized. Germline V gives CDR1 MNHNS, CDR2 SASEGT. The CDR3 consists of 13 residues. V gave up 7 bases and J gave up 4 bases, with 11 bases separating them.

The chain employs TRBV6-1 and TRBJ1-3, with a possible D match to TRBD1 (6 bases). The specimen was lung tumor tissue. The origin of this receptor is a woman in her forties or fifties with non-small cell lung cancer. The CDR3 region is CASKGVLGNTIYF. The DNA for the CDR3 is TGTGCCAGCAAGGGGGTCCTGGGAAACACCATATATTTT.